One and the same sample provided the 25 T cell receptor beta chains below, sequenced in a study of CD8 T cells in Susac syndrome. It was with random hexamers that roughly 0.45 to 1 ug RNA was reverse transcribed. TCRdb independently ran MiXCR on the immunoSEQ multiplex PCR reads; one entry per CDR3 protein. This sample has 400,000 or so distinct CDR3 sequences, with approximately 85% found just once. Sequencing was carried out using CD8+ T cells from PBMCs. All receptors derive from a human donor with multiple sclerosis.

The chain recombines TRBV30 with TRBJ2-3; a possible D gene is TRBD2 (5 bases). Between the trimmed V and J ends, which lost 5 bases and 2 bases, there was a span of 11 bases. The CDR3 is 13 amino acids. Germline V gene lookup returns CDR1 GTSNPN and CDR2 SVGIG (reference sequence). In DNA form, the CDR3 reads TGTGCCTGGGAGAGAGCGGACACAGATACGCAGTATTTT. This gives the protein CAWERADTDTQYF.

The rearrangement joins TRBV5-4 to TRBJ1-1; possible D gene TRBD1, 6 bases. Trimming shortened V by 3 bases and J by 0 bases, and 15 bases separated the two germline ends. The length of the CDR3 is 16 residues. Germline CDR1 and CDR2: SGHNT and YYREEE (reference sequence). The CDR3 DNA sequence: TGTGCCAGCAGCTCTCTCGAAAGGGGGATGAACACTGAAGCTTTCTTT. Its protein product is CASSSLERGMNTEAFF.

This clonotype was seen just once. The chain couples TRBV30 to TRBJ2-1, with TRBD1 as a possible D gene (6 bases). The germline V and J ends were trimmed by 0 bases and 4 bases, with 13 bases remaining between them. The CDR3 runs to 15 residues. Germline V lookup: CDR1 GTSNPN, CDR2 SVGIG (reference sequence). CDR3 DNA sequence: TGTGCCTGGAGTGTATGGCAGGGGCTGTACAATGAGCAGTTCTTC. This gives the protein CAWSVWQGLYNEQFF.

In regard to this clonotype: A junction boundary mismatches the germline segment, possibly from a read error. The chain has TRBV7-9 and TRBJ2-1, with D unclear. Per the germline V gene, CDR1 is SEHNR and CDR2 is FQNEAQ (reference sequence). The CDR3 contains 12 residues. CDR3: CASSLASMGLIF. CDR3 sequence (DNA): TGTGCCAGCAGCTTGGCCTCAATGGGCCTTATCTTC.

J is TRBJ2-7 and V is TRBV27; 10 bases are a match to TRBD2. V lost 5 bases and J lost 7; bases outside the gene matches: 11. CDR1 and CDR2 from the germline V gene are MNHEY and SMNVEV (reference sequence). The CDR3 has 15 residues. CDR3 amino acids: CASSPLAGAVGEQYF. CDR3 coding DNA: TGTGCCAGCAGTCCCCTAGCGGGAGCAGTGGGTGAGCAGTACTTC.

The chain combines TRBV10-2 with TRBJ2-3; D call uncertain. V was pared by 4 bases and J by 2 bases, with 7 bases between. Germline lookup yields CDR1 WSHSY and CDR2 SAAADI. The CDR3 spans 13 residues. The CDR3: CASSVIDTDTQYF. CDR3 sequence (DNA): TGCGCCAGCAGTGTAATAGACACAGATACGCAGTATTTT.

The rearrangement joins TRBV29-1 to TRBJ1-5; D possibly corresponds to TRBD1 (5 bases). Between the trimmed V and J ends, which lost 4 bases and 2 bases, there was a span of 15 bases. The CDR3 covers 15 residues. Germline V gene sequence: CDR1 SQVTM, CDR2 ANQGSEA. The CDR3 nucleotides read TGCAGCGTTGCTGTGGGGGGTCTGGGCAATCAGCCCCAGCATTTT. Translating gives CSVAVGGLGNQPQHF.

The V and J genes are TRBV29-1 and TRBJ2-5, with TRBD2 matching over 7 bases. The CDR3 covers 11 residues. Germline V gene sequence: CDR1 SQVTM, CDR2 ANQGSEA. With 7 bases clipped from V and 3 bases from J, the junction kept 2 bases outside the gene matches. For the CDR3, the DNA is TGCAGCGCCGCGGGGGAAGAGACCCAGTACTTC. This translates into CSAAGEETQYF.

Of note for this clonotype: One junction end disagrees with the germline gene, perhaps due to a read error. The V and J genes are TRBV20-1 and TRBJ1-5; TRBD1 matches at 10 bases. The CDR3 has 18 amino acids. Germline V gene data show CDR1 as DFQATT and CDR2 as SNEGSKA (reference sequence). The CDR3 spells CSAADGTGEVNGNHPQHF. In DNA form, the CDR3 reads TGCAGTGCTGCGGACGGGACAGGGGAGGTGAATGGCAATCACCCCCAGCATTTT.

This chain joins TRBV7-9 and TRBJ2-7; TRBD1 is a possible D gene (7 bases). The germline gives CDR1 SEHNR, CDR2 FQNEAQ (reference sequence). The CDR3 extends over 14 amino acids. Deletions cut 5 bases from V and 5 bases from J, with 16 bases between. The chain's CDR3 is CASSPAGGKDEQYF. Written as DNA, the CDR3 is TGTGCCAGCAGCCCGGCAGGGGGGAAGGACGAGCAGTACTTC.

CDR3 residues: CASSEPRGSYNEQFF. The CDR3 DNA reads as TGTGCCAGCAGTGAACCGAGGGGTTCCTACAATGAGCAGTTCTTC. The V gene is TRBV6-1, the J gene TRBJ2-1; D is possibly TRBD1 or TRBD2 (5 bases each). CDR1 MNHNS and CDR2 SASEGT come from the germline V gene. The CDR3 has 15 residues. Trimming stripped 2 bases from V and 1 base from J, with 9 bases between.

The genes are TRBV12-3 or TRBV12-4 and TRBJ1-5; 7 positions match TRBD1. The CDR3 contains 15 residues. Germline trimming cut 4 bases from V and 0 bases from J; bases unmatched to any gene: 3. CDR3: CASSSQGYSNQPQHF. The DNA of the CDR3 is TGTGCCAGCAGTTCACAGGGGTATAGCAATCAGCCCCAGCATTTT.

This rearrangement joins TRBV4-1 to TRBJ1-6; tentative D call: TRBD1 (6 bases). This CDR3 has 15 residues. With 1 base removed from V and 7 bases from J, the gap between germline ends came to 11 bases. The germline V gene encodes CDR1 MGHRA and CDR2 YSYEKL. The CDR3 loop is CASSQADSQNSPLHF. Here the CDR3 DNA reads TGCGCCAGCAGCCAAGCGGACAGCCAAAATTCACCCCTCCACTTT.

The chain has TRBV29-1 and TRBJ2-1, with TRBD1 as a possible D gene (6 bases). This CDR3 spans 18 amino acids. V shed 4 bases and J shed 3 bases, with 25 bases lying between them. The germline V gene encodes CDR1 SQVTM and CDR2 ANQGSEA. The chain's CDR3 is CSVADWTVSRPLYNEQFF. In DNA form, the CDR3 reads TGCAGCGTTGCCGATTGGACAGTCTCTAGGCCGCTCTACAATGAGCAGTTCTTC.

This clonotype was seen only a few times. V is TRBV27 and J is TRBJ2-1; the D gene is possibly TRBD1 (6 bases). The CDR3 spans 12 residues. V was clipped by 2 bases and J by 12 bases, with 11 bases between them. Germline CDR1 is MNHEY and CDR2 is SMNVEV (reference sequence). CDR3 DNA sequence: TGTGCCAGCAGTTTAGGTCAGGGGCTGCAGTTCTTC. Protein: CASSLGQGLQFF.

The chain recombines TRBV6-6 with TRBJ1-6; D is unresolved. The V end lost 5 bases, the J end lost 4 bases, and 9 bases lay between the germline ends. This CDR3 comprises 14 residues. Germline V gene data show CDR1 as MNHNY and CDR2 as SVGAGI (reference sequence). The CDR3, as DNA: TGTGCCAGCAGTGGGTCGCGTTATAATTCACCCCTCCACTTT. It is translated as CASSGSRYNSPLHF.

This clonotype came up once. This rearrangement joins TRBV15 to TRBJ1-2; TRBD1 matches 8 bases. This CDR3 spans 16 amino acids. The germline V gene has CDR1 LNHNV and CDR2 YYDKDF (reference sequence). Trimming cost V 1 base and J 4 bases; bases outside gene matches: 8. The CDR3 protein is CATSRAVWTGSYGYTF. CDR3 nucleotide sequence: TGTGCCACCAGCAGAGCGGTGTGGACAGGGAGCTATGGCTACACCTTC.

The rearrangement joins TRBV30 to TRBJ1-4, with TRBD1 identical over 10 bases. Trimming cost V 8 bases and J 8 bases; bases outside gene matches: 17. The CDR3 has 16 amino acids. Germline V gene lookup returns CDR1 GTSNPN and CDR2 SVGIG (reference sequence). In nucleotides, the CDR3 is TGTGCCCTTGGGGGACAGGGGACGGCAGGGTTAGAAAAACTGTTTTTT. This encodes CALGGQGTAGLEKLFF.

The rearrangement uses TRBV7-9 and TRBJ2-7, with D perhaps matching TRBD2 (6 bases). The CDR3 totals 15 residues. V shed 5 bases and J shed 5 bases, with 19 bases lying between them. The germline V gene encodes CDR1 SEHNR and CDR2 FQNEAQ (reference sequence). The CDR3 DNA follows: TGTGCCAGCAGCGCCGCCCTTGAGGGACTCCACGAGCAGTACTTC. Its translation is CASSAALEGLHEQYF.

CDR3 DNA sequence: TGTGCCAGCAGTTTATCGGGGACTAAGTTCTACGAGCAGTACTTC. This codes for CASSLSGTKFYEQYF. This chain joins TRBV27 and TRBJ2-7, with 7 positions matching TRBD2. V shed 0 bases and J 3 bases; nucleotides not matched to a gene: 5. The CDR3 is 15 amino acids. Germline V gene sequence: CDR1 MNHEY, CDR2 SMNVEV (reference sequence).

The CDR3 region has the DNA TGTGCCAGCAGCCAGACGACAGGGGGCGACTATGGCTACACCTTC. Translated, it gives CASSQTTGGDYGYTF. The chain uses TRBV7-9 and TRBJ1-2; 10 bases match TRBD1. There are 15 residues in the CDR3. Per the germline V gene, CDR1 is SEHNR and CDR2 is FQNEAQ (reference sequence). The V and J ends lost 5 bases and 3 bases, in that order; junction bases with no gene match: 6. Supplemented by reference TRBV7-9 and TRBJ1-2, the full variable domain reads DTGVSQNPRHKITKRGQNVTFRCDPISEHNRLYWYRQTLGQGPEFLTYFQNEAQLEKSRLLSDRFSAERPKGSFSTLEIQRTEQGDSAMYLCASSQTTGGDYGYTFGSGTRLTVV.

The chain couples TRBV18 to TRBJ2-5, with D unresolved. Germline values: CDR1 KGHSH, CDR2 LQKENI. This CDR3 is built from 11 residues. V was cut by 5 bases and J by 2 bases, with 3 bases left in between. The CDR3 region is CASSEQETQYF. The DNA of the CDR3 is TGTGCCAGCTCAGAGCAAGAGACCCAGTACTTC.

This clonotype was seen more than once but under ten times. The V and J genes are TRBV7-9 and TRBJ2-7; no clear D gene. The CDR3 spans 12 residues. Between the trimmed V and J ends, which lost 3 bases and 7 bases, there was a span of 10 bases. CDR1 and CDR2 (germline): SEHNR, FQNEAQ (reference sequence). DNA of the CDR3: TGTGCCAGCAGCTTTTACACTGGAGAGCAGTACTTC. Its translation is CASSFYTGEQYF.

The chain joins TRBV6-1 to TRBJ1-1; D is undetermined. In germline, CDR1 is MNHNS, CDR2 SASEGT. The CDR3 has 15 residues. The germline V and J ends were trimmed by 2 bases and 2 bases, with 12 bases remaining between them. As DNA, the CDR3 is TGTGCCAGCAGTGAACCTTTTGGCGGTAACACTGAAGCTTTCTTT. Encoded protein: CASSEPFGGNTEAFF.

This clonotype was seen only a few times. V usage is TRBV5-1 and J usage is TRBJ1-2, with D uncertain. V was shortened by 0 bases and J by 6 bases, with 18 bases between the two germline ends. The CDR3 has 16 amino acids. CDR1 and CDR2 (germline): SGHRS, YFSETQ. CDR3: CASSLALDPRPDGYTF. CDR3 nucleotide sequence: TGCGCCAGCAGCTTGGCCTTGGACCCCCGGCCGGATGGCTACACCTTC.